Below, 6 T cell receptor beta chains from the same sample are listed, as sequenced in a study of technical replicates of blood from a handful of donors. The data were produced by immunoSEQ multiplex PCR, yet TCRdb's version contains in-frame clones alone and is incomplete. The sample carries about 78,000 clones, 85% to 95% recorded once. Sample: T cells isolated from PBMCs. The receptors come from a human donor in good health.

The V gene is TRBV11-3, the J gene TRBJ2-1, with 7 bases lining up with TRBD1. This CDR3 contains 14 residues. J lost 5 bases, V lost 4 bases, and 5 bases had no gene match. From germline, CDR1 is SGHNT and CDR2 YENEEA. CDR3 residues: CASSSRDSDNEQFF. DNA for the CDR3: TGTGCCAGCAGCTCCCGGGACAGCGACAATGAGCAGTTCTTC.

V and J are TRBV10-3 and TRBJ2-1; 11 bases are a match to TRBD2. CDR1 ENHRY and CDR2 SYGVKD come from the germline V gene. The CDR3 totals 15 residues. Germline trimming cut 6 bases from V and 10 bases from J; bases unmatched to any gene: 11. The CDR3 loop is CAIRTTSGGPREQFF. As DNA, the CDR3 is TGTGCCATCAGGACAACTAGCGGGGGCCCCAGGGAGCAGTTCTTC.

The rearrangement links TRBV25-1 to TRBJ1-4, with D possibly matching TRBD1 (6 bases). Germline CDR1 and CDR2: MGHDK and SYGVNS. V lost 3 bases and J 8 bases, leaving 25 bases between the germline ends. There are 18 residues in the CDR3. The CDR3: CASSDNGTPSQLSEKLFF. CDR3 DNA: TGTGCCAGCAGTGATAACGGGACACCTTCACAACTTTCGGAAAAACTGTTTTTT.

The J gene is TRBJ1-2, the V gene TRBV29-1, with 8 bases aligning to TRBD1. The CDR3 length is 14 residues. V gave up 1 base and J gave up 4 bases; unmatched junction bases: 5. CDR1 SQVTM and CDR2 ANQGSEA come from the germline V gene. The CDR3 sequence is CSVEARTGSYGYTF. CDR3 coding DNA: TGCAGCGTTGAAGCCAGGACAGGGTCCTATGGCTACACCTTC.

This clone was recorded once. The chain uses TRBV23-1 and TRBJ1-1; D unresolved. TRBV23-1 falls under the ORF class, with uncertain function. The CDR3 is made up of 13 amino acids. The ends were cut back, 1 base at V and 4 bases at J, with 7 bases in the middle. The DNA for the CDR3 is TGCGCCAGCAGTCAATGGCAGGCCACTGAAGCTTTCTTT. Translated: CASSQWQATEAFF.

CDR3 sequence reads: CASRRDRATEAFF. The CDR3 DNA is TGTGCCAGCAGGCGGGACAGGGCCACTGAAGCTTTCTTT. The chain recombines TRBV6-6 with TRBJ1-1; 9 nucleotides line up with TRBD1. The germline V gene encodes CDR1 MNHNY and CDR2 SVGAGI (reference sequence). The trim removed 6 bases at V and 4 bases at J, leaving 3 bases unmatched. The CDR3 spans 13 residues.